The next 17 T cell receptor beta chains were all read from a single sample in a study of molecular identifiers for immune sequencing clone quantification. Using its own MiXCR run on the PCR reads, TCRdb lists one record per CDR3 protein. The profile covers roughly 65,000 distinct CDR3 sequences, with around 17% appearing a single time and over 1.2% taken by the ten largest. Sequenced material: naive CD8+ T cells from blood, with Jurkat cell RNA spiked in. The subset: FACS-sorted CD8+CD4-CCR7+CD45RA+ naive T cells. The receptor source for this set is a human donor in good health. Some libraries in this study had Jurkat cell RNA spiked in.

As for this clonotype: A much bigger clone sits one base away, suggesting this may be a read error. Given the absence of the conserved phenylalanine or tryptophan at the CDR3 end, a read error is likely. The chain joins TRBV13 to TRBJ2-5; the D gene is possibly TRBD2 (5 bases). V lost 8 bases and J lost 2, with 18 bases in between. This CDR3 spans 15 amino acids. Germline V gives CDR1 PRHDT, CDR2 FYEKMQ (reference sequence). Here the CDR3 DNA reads TGTGCCAGCGGCCCGCGGACTTCTTCGCAAGAGACCCAGTACCTC. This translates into CASGPRTSSQETQYL.

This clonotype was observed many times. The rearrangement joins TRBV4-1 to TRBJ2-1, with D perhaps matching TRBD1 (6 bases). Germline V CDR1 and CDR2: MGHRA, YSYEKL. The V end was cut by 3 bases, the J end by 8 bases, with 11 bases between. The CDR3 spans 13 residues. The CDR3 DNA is TGCGCCAGCAGCCACCCCAGGGGAGATGAGCAGTTCTTC. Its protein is CASSHPRGDEQFF.

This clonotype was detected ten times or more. The CDR3 here is CASRKTRAGEKLFF. The CDR3 DNA sequence: TGTGCCAGCAGAAAAACAAGGGCAGGGGAAAAACTGTTTTTT. The chain employs TRBV12-3 or TRBV12-4 and TRBJ1-4; TRBD1 might be the D (5 bases). The CDR3 length is 14 residues. Trimming cost V 6 bases and J 8 bases, with 16 bases left between them.

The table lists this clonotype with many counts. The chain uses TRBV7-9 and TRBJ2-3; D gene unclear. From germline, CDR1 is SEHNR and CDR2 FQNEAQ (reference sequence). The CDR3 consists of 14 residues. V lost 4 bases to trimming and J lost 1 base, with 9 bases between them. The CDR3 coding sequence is TGTGCCAGCAGCTCCGGACGGGGCACAGATACGCAGTATTTT. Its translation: CASSSGRGTDTQYF.

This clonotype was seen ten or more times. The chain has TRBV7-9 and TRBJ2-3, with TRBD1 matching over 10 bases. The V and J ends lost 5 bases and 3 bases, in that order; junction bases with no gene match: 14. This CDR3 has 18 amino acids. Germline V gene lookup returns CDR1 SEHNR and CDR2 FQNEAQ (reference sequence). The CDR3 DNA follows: TGTGCCAGCAGCACGCAAGCCTGGGACAGGGGAGGGACAGATACGCAGTATTTT. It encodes CASSTQAWDRGGTDTQYF.

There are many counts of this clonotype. The CDR3 sequence is CAWKTSGSYEQYF. The CDR3 DNA reads TGTGCCTGGAAGACTAGCGGGAGTTACGAGCAGTACTTC. This sequence joins TRBV30 and TRBJ2-7; 12 bases fit TRBD2. The germline V gene encodes CDR1 GTSNPN and CDR2 SVGIG (reference sequence). V was pared by 4 bases and J by 4 bases, with 2 bases of the junction left unmatched. CDR3 size: 13 residues.

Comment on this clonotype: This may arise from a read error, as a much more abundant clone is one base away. Here the CDR3 reads CAISESAVSYEQYF. The CDR3 nucleotides read TGTGCCATCAGTGAGTCGGCGGTCTCCTACGAGCAGTATTTC. The chain employs TRBV10-3 and TRBJ2-7, with D unresolved. Germline values: CDR1 ENHRY, CDR2 SYGVKD. The CDR3 loop spans 14 amino acids.

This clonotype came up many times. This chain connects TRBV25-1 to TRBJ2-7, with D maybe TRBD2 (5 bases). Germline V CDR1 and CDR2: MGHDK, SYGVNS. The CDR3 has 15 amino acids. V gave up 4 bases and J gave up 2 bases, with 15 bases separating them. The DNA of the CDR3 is TGTGCCAGCAGTGCCCTCCCCGGGGAGACCTACGAGCAGTACTTC. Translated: CASSALPGETYEQYF.

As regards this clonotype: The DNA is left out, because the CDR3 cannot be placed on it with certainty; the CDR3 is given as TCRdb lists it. CDR3 amino acids: CAISDPPGQGLNYGCTF. The chain employs TRBV10-3 and TRBJ1-2; the D segment call TRBD1 is taken from the table without a DNA check. Per germline, CDR1 ENHRY and CDR2 SYGVKD. The CDR3 comprises 17 residues, both ends counted.

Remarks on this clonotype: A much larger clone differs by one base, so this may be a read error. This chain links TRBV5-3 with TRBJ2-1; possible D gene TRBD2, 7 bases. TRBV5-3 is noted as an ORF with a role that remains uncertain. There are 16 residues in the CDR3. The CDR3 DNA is TGTGCCAGCAGCTTGGATTCACGGGAGGAGGGGGATGAGCAGTTCTTC. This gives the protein CASSLDSREEGDEQFF.

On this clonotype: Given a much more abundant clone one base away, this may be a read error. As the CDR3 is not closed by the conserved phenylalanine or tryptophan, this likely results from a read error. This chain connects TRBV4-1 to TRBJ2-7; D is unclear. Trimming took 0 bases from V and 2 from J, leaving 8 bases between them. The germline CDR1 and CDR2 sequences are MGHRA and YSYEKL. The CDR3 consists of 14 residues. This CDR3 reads CASSQESETYEQYL. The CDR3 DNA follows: TGCGCCAGCAGCCAAGAGTCTGAAACCTACGAGCAGTACCTC.

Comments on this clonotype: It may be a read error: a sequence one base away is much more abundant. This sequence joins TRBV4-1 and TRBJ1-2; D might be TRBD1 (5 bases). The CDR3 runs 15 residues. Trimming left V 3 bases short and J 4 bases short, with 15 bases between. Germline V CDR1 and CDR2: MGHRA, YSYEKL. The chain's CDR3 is CASSQAPGPFYGYTF. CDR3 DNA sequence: TGCGCCAGCAGCCAGGCTCCGGGGCCCTTCTATGGCTACACCTTC.

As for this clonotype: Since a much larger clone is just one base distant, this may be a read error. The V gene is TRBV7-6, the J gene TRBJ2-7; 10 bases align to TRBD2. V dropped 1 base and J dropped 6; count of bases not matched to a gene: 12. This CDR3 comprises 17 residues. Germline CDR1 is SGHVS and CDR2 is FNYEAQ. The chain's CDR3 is CASSLVGASGSKPEQYF. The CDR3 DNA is TGTGCCAGCAGCTTAGTCGGGGCTAGCGGGAGTAAGCCCGAGCAGTACTTC.

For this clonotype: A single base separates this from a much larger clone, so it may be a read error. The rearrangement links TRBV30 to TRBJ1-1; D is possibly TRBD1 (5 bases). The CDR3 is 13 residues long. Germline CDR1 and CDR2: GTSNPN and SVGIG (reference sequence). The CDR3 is CAWSVLWGTEASF. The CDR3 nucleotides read TGTGCCTGGAGTGTATTGTGGGGCACTGAAGCTTCCTTT.

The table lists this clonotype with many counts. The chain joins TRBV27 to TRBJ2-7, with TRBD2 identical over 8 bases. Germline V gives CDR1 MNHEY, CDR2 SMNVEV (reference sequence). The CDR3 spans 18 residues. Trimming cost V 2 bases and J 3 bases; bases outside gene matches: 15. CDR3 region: CASSLIGGREGPLYEQYF. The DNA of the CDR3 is TGTGCCAGCAGTTTAATTGGAGGACGGGAGGGCCCACTCTACGAGCAGTACTTC.

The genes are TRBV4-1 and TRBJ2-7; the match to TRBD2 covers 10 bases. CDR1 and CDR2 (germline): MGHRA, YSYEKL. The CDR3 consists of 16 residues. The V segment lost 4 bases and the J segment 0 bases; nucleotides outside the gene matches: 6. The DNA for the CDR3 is TGCGCCAGCAGCCTGAGGACTAGCGGAAACTCCTACGAGCAGTACTTC. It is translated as CASSLRTSGNSYEQYF.

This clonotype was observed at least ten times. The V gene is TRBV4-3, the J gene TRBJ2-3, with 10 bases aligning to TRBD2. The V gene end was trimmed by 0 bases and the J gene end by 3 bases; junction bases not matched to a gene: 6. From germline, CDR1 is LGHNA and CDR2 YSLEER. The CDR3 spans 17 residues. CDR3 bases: TGCGCCAGCAGCCAAGATACCCTAGCGGGAGAAACAGATACGCAGTATTTT. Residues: CASSQDTLAGETDTQYF.